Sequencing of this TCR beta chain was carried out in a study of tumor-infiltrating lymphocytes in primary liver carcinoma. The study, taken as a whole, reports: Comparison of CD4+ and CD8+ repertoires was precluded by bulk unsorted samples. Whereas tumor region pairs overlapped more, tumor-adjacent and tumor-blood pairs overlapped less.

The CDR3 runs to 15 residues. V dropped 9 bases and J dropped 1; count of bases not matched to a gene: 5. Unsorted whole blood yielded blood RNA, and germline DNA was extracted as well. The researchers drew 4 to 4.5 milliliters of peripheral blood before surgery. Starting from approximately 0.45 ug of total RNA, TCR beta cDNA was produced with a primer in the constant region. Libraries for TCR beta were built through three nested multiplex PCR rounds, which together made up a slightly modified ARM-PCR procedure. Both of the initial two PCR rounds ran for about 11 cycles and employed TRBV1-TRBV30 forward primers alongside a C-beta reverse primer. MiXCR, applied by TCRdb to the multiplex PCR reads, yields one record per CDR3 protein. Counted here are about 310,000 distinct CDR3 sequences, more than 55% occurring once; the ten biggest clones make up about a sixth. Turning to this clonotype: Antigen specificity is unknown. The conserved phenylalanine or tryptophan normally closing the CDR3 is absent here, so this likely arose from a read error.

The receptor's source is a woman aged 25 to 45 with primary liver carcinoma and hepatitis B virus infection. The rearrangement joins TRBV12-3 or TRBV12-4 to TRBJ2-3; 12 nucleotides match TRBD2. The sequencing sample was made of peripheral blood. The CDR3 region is CARRGLAGRTDTQYL. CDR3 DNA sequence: TGTGCCAGGAGGGGACTAGCGGGTCGCACAGATACGCAGTATTTG.